The present TCR beta chain was sequenced within a study of T cells in Graves' hyperthyroidism and ophthalmopathy. As for the study in general: Before treatment of any kind, peripheral blood was taken at initial diagnosis.

Study-wide results and caveats: Most thyroid clonotypes expanded above 0.001 appeared in blood too.

This CDR3 is built from 13 residues. CDR1 and CDR2 from the germline V gene are MNHNS and SASEGT. V lost 6 bases, J lost 4 bases, and 12 bases lay in between. TCR beta CDR3 region amplification was performed from RNA transcripts. The TCR CDR3 was amplified in a first-round RT-PCR using the HTBI primer set. Each CDR3 protein gets one entry after TCRdb re-called the multiplex PCR reads with MiXCR. The repertoire includes approximately 590,000 distinct CDR3 sequences, about a sixth of them detected once, and about 7% sits in the top ten. Details on this clonotype: The antigen is unknown.

The receptor was derived from a woman aged 25 to 39 with Graves' hyperthyroidism. The chain has TRBV6-1 and TRBJ1-1; possibly TRBD1 for D (5 bases). Sequenced material: blood. The CDR3 loop is CASRLTGATEAFF. CDR3 nucleotides: TGTGCCAGCAGACTTACAGGCGCCACTGAAGCTTTCTTT.